The present entry profiles one T cell receptor beta chain with its context. The antigen is not known. CDR1 and CDR2 from the germline V gene are SGHRS and YFSETQ. The germline V and J ends were trimmed by 3 bases and 2 bases, with 15 bases remaining between them. The CDR3 runs 15 residues. This sample was taken from a study of shared clonotypes between healthy human individuals. Assay: immunoSEQ multiplex PCR; the TCRdb copy retains only in-frame clones and omits some. The sample yields 2 million to 2.5 million clones, 80% to 95% seen once. The study, taken as a whole, reports: Deeper or shallower sequencing was expected to change how clonotypes are shared among donors.

The source of this sequence is a man younger than 35 in good health. Some clones in this sample may be carry-over from other donors' samples. The specimen sequenced was naive CD4+ T cells from PBMCs. The sample's subset: CD45RA+ positively selected. J is TRBJ2-7 and V is TRBV5-1, with D perhaps matching TRBD1 (7 bases). In DNA, the CDR3 is TGCGCCAGCAGCTACAACACAGGGGAGGCCTACGAGCAGTACTTC. It yields the protein CASSYNTGEAYEQYF.